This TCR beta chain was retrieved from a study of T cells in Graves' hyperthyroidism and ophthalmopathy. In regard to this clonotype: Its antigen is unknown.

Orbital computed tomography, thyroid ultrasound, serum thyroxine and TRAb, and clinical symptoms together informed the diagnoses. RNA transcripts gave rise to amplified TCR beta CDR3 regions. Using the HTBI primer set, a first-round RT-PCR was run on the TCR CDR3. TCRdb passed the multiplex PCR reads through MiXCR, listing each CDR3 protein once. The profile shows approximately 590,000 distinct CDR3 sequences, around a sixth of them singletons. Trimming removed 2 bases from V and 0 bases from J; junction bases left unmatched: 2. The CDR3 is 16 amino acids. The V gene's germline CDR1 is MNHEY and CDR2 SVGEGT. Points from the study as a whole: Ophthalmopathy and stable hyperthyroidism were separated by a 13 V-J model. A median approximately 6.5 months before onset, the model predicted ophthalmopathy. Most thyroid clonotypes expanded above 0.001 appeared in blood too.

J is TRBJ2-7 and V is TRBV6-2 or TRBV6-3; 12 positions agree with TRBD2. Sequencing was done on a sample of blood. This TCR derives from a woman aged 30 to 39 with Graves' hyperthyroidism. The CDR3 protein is CASSYLTSGSSYEQYF. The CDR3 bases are TGTGCCAGCAGTTACCTGACTAGCGGGAGCTCCTACGAGCAGTACTTC.